This TCR beta chain comes out of a study of response to subunit inactivated influenza vaccine. This CDR3 region has 13 residues. CDR1 MGHDK and CDR2 SYGVNS come from the germline V gene. The V and J ends lost 6 bases and 8 bases respectively, with 14 bases between them. In its sample, this clonotype was seen a few times. TCRdb re-called the RT-PCR reads through MiXCR, storing one row per CDR3 protein. The repertoire consists of fewer than 750,000 distinct CDR3 sequences, with 12% to 15% occurring once and the leading ten covering approximately 12%. The source material was PBMCs from blood, sampled roughly 12 days after vaccination. This sequence was found in a man aged 45-65 years who received an inactivated influenza vaccine. This chain links TRBV25-1 with TRBJ2-1, with TRBD2 as a possible D gene (7 bases). The CDR3: CASRTGGPDEQFF. CDR3 nucleotides: TGTGCCAGCAGGACGGGGGGCCCGGATGAGCAGTTCTTC.